Each of the 18 T cell receptor beta chains below was sequenced from the same sample in a study of blood T cell repertoires in COVID-19. The data were produced by immunoSEQ multiplex PCR, yet TCRdb's version contains in-frame clones alone and is incomplete. The data contain 400,000 or so clones, 75% to 90% of them singletons. Source material: PBMCs or T cells enriched from blood (not recorded which). The source is a man aged 25-40 years who had recovered from COVID-19.

The rearrangement uses TRBV21-1 and TRBJ2-4; the table names TRBD2, a call not compared with the DNA. TRBV21-1 is shown as a pseudogene. The CDR3 is 15 residues long. The CDR3 sequence is CASSTEGITKNIQYF. DNA of the CDR3: TGTGCCAGCAGCACGGAGGGAATTACCAAAAACATTCAGTACTTC.

The chain is built from TRBV5-6 and TRBJ1-5; no reliable D call. The CDR3 runs 15 residues. Germline CDR1 and CDR2: SGHDT and YYEEEE. V gave up 3 bases and J gave up 5 bases, with 15 bases separating them. CDR3 in amino acids: CASSSEAGLHQPQHF. For the CDR3, the DNA is TGTGCCAGCAGCTCGGAGGCAGGTTTGCATCAGCCCCAGCATTTT.

The chain recombines TRBV2 with TRBJ2-2; TRBD1 agrees at 8 bases. Germline V gene sequence: CDR1 SNHLY, CDR2 FYNNEI. The CDR3 spans 14 residues. Trimming removed 9 bases from V and 4 bases from J; junction bases left unmatched: 7. This chain's CDR3 is CARGVTGGTGELFF. The CDR3 DNA reads as TGTGCCAGGGGGGTCACAGGGGGCACCGGGGAGCTGTTTTTT.

This sequence joins TRBV2 and TRBJ2-3, with TRBD2 identical over 10 bases. This CDR3 has 17 amino acids. The germline V gene has CDR1 SNHLY and CDR2 FYNNEI. Germline trimming cut 1 base from V and 2 bases from J; bases unmatched to any gene: 6. CDR3 coding DNA: TGTGCCAGCAGTGAAGGGGCTAGCGGGGGTTTCACAGATACGCAGTATTTT. Translation: CASSEGASGGFTDTQYF. The whole variable domain, remainder taken from reference TRBV2 and TRBJ2-3, is EPEVTQTPSHQVTQMGQEVILRCVPISNHLYFYWYRQILGQKVEFLVSFYNNEISEKSEIFDDQFSVERPDGSNFTLKIRSTKLEDSAMYFCASSEGASGGFTDTQYFGPGTRLTVL.

There are a few counts of this clone. The chain links TRBV7-9 to TRBJ2-7; tentative D call: TRBD1 (6 bases). V lost 5 bases, J lost 7 bases, and 15 bases lay in between. This CDR3 spans 13 amino acids. CDR1 is SEHNR, CDR2 FQNEAQ, per germline (reference sequence). The CDR3 reads CASSKAGVGEQYF. CDR3 nucleotide sequence: TGTGCCAGCAGCAAGGCAGGGGTTGGGGAGCAGTACTTC.

CDR3 DNA: TGTGCCAGCAGTCGGACAGGGTCGTATACTGAAGCTTTCTTT. Its protein is CASSRTGSYTEAFF. This sequence joins TRBV25-1 and TRBJ1-1; 8 nucleotides agree with TRBD1. The ends lost 5 bases at V and 5 bases at J; junction bases unmatched: 7. Germline CDR1 reads MGHDK; CDR2 reads SYGVNS. There are 14 residues in the CDR3.

The chain couples TRBV7-2 to TRBJ1-5, with 11 bases fitting TRBD1. J lost 3 bases, V lost 4 bases, and 2 bases had no gene match. Germline assignment: CDR1 SGHTA and CDR2 FQGNSA. This CDR3 has 15 residues. CDR3 residues: CASSWTGGSNQPQHF. CDR3 in DNA: TGTGCCAGCAGCTGGACAGGGGGCTCCAATCAGCCCCAGCATTTT.

The chain recombines TRBV25-1 with TRBJ2-1; 8 bases fit TRBD2. The CDR3 spans 15 residues. Germline lookup yields CDR1 MGHDK and CDR2 SYGVNS. V dropped 7 bases and J dropped 5; count of bases not matched to a gene: 10. The CDR3 protein is CASKSAGGPNNEQFF. CDR3 sequence (DNA): TGTGCCAGCAAGTCGGCGGGAGGTCCCAACAATGAGCAGTTCTTC.

The genes are TRBV6-5 and TRBJ2-1, with 11 bases identical to TRBD2. The junction had 7 bases not matched to a gene; V was cut back by 0 bases and J by 9 bases. The CDR3 runs to 16 residues. The germline V gene encodes CDR1 MNHEY and CDR2 SVGAGI. CDR3 sequence (DNA): TGTGCCAGCAGTTACTCAGGACTAGCGGGTTGGTCTGAGCAGTTCTTC. Translation gives CASSYSGLAGWSEQFF.

This chain links TRBV13 with TRBJ2-5, with D possibly being TRBD2 (5 bases). Trimming removed 5 bases from V and 5 bases from J, with 15 bases in between. The germline V gene has CDR1 PRHDT and CDR2 FYEKMQ (reference sequence). The CDR3 length is 14 residues. DNA of the CDR3: TGTGCCAGCAGCCCACCTAGGACGGGGGAGACCCAGTACTTC. Encoded protein: CASSPPRTGETQYF. The variable domain in full, completed from reference TRBV13 and TRBJ2-5, reads AAGVIQSPRHLIKEKRETATLKCYPIPRHDTVYWYQQGPGQDPQFLISFYEKMQSDKGSIPDRFSAQQFSDYHSELNMSSLELGDSALYFCASSPPRTGETQYFGPGTRLLVL.

The CDR3 nucleotides are TGTGCCAGCGCGAGGGCCCCAGGGGGCTACGACGAGCAGTACTTC. Amino acid sequence: CASARAPGGYDEQYF. The rearrangement joins TRBV9 to TRBJ2-7, with 8 positions matching TRBD1. The germline V gene encodes CDR1 SGDLS and CDR2 YYNGEE. The length of the CDR3 is 15 residues. V lost 7 bases and J lost 5; bases outside the gene matches: 14.

CDR3 protein: CATSDTGGNQPQHF. The CDR3 nucleotides are TGTGCCACCAGTGATACGGGGGGCAATCAGCCCCAGCATTTT. The chain has TRBV24-1 and TRBJ1-5, with D perhaps matching TRBD1 (5 bases). Germline V gives CDR1 KGHDR, CDR2 SFDVKD. This CDR3 has 14 residues. V lost 3 bases and J lost 2, with 7 bases in between.

The rearrangement uses TRBV5-4 and TRBJ2-1; the D gene is possibly TRBD2 (5 bases). Germline V gives CDR1 SGHNT, CDR2 YYREEE (reference sequence). The CDR3 totals 15 residues. Trimming cost V 0 bases and J 10 bases, with 17 bases left between them. CDR3 coding DNA: TGTGCCAGCAGCTTGGCGGCGGGCCGGGTCCTAGAGCAGTTCTTC. Translation gives CASSLAAGRVLEQFF.

This rearrangement joins TRBV5-1 to TRBJ2-2; 8 bases fit TRBD2. The trim removed 1 base at V and 5 bases at J, leaving 7 bases unmatched. Per germline, CDR1 SGHRS and CDR2 YFSETQ. The CDR3 runs 16 residues. The CDR3 sequence: CASSLSAGVTTGELFF. The CDR3 DNA reads as TGCGCCAGCAGCTTGTCAGCGGGAGTAACGACCGGGGAGCTGTTTTTT.

J is TRBJ2-3 and V is TRBV5-1; 7 bases align to TRBD1. Trimming removed 4 bases from V and 3 bases from J; junction bases left unmatched: 2. Germline CDR1 SGHRS, CDR2 YFSETQ. This CDR3 comprises 13 residues. Here the CDR3 reads CASSKGQTDTQYF. The CDR3 coding sequence is TGCGCCAGCAGCAAGGGACAGACAGATACGCAGTATTTT.

This CDR3 is CASSLWAGGAGELFF. Here the CDR3 DNA reads TGTGCCAGCAGCTTATGGGCGGGGGGCGCCGGGGAGCTGTTTTTT. This chain joins TRBV7-2 and TRBJ2-2; TRBD2 aligns across 8 bases. This CDR3 region has 15 residues. CDR1 and CDR2 (germline): SGHTA, FQGNSA. V lost 2 bases, J lost 6 bases, and 5 bases stayed unmatched.

J is TRBJ1-2 and V is TRBV4-1; maybe TRBD1 (5 bases). In germline, CDR1 is MGHRA, CDR2 YSYEKL. V lost 4 bases to trimming and J lost 4 bases, with 10 bases between them. The CDR3 length is 13 residues. CDR3 DNA: TGCGCCAGCAGCCCGGACACTGGCTATGGCTACACCTTC. It translates to CASSPDTGYGYTF.

The count of this clone is one. This sequence joins TRBV18 and TRBJ2-7, with D maybe TRBD1 (6 bases). Trimming left V 3 bases short and J 2 bases short, with 11 bases between. This CDR3 comprises 14 residues. Germline CDR1 KGHSH, CDR2 LQKENI. Here the CDR3 DNA reads TGTGCCAGCTCACCCCGTGCAGGGGCCTACGAGCAGTACTTC. It is translated as CASSPRAGAYEQYF.